The 5 T cell receptor beta chains below were found in one sample sequenced in a study of T cell repertoires in MIS-A myocarditis (dated by TCRdb to between 2021 and 2022). The library was generated by the immunoSEQ multiplex PCR assay. This is the immuneACCESS table as TCRdb keeps it, with only in-frame sequences that have V and J called. A part of the clones is gone; compared with another copy, unresolved V genes explain less than half, and the rest is unexplained. Here the sample has about 11,000 clones; around 83% occur a single time. The biggest ten clones account for over 25% of the sample. The sequenced material came from right ventricle heart tissue obtained at autopsy. The cell subset or site tag for this specimen amounts to: cardiac tissue sample (left or right ventricle, interventricular septum, or pericardium). These receptors originate from a man in his late teens or twenties with fulminant myocarditis from multisystem inflammatory syndrome in adults (MIS-A) after COVID-19.

This sequence joins TRBV5-3 and TRBJ2-1, with no clear D. TRBV5-3 is flagged as an ORF with uncertain function. Trimming cost V 5 bases and J 8 bases, with 20 bases left between them. The CDR3 spans 15 residues. Here the CDR3 DNA reads TGTGCCAGAAGTAATCCCGGCCCCTGGCCCCATGAGCAGTTCTTC. Protein sequence: CARSNPGPWPHEQFF.

V and J are TRBV4-2 and TRBJ2-2; the match to TRBD1 covers 7 bases. Looked up from germline, CDR1 is LGHNA and CDR2 is YNFKEQ. The CDR3 length is 16 residues. Trimming cost V 0 bases and J 5 bases; bases outside gene matches: 6. CDR3 sequence: CASSQDRQGVTGELFF. CDR3 bases: TGTGCCAGCAGCCAAGATAGACAGGGAGTAACCGGGGAGCTGTTTTTT.

CDR3 protein: CASTPKSGTGGTDTQYF. Here the CDR3 DNA reads TGTGCCAGTACCCCAAAGTCGGGGACAGGGGGCACAGATACGCAGTATTTT. V is TRBV19 and J is TRBJ2-3; TRBD1 matches at 10 bases. The V segment lost 7 bases and the J segment 1 base; nucleotides outside the gene matches: 11. Looked up from germline, CDR1 is LNHDA and CDR2 is SQIVND (reference sequence). The CDR3 runs to 17 residues.

The V call is TRBV27, the J call TRBJ2-2, with no clear D. CDR1 is MNHEY and CDR2 is SMNVEV in the germline V gene (reference sequence). Trimming pared 2 bases from V and 1 base from J, leaving 14 bases between. The CDR3 has 17 residues. This CDR3 is CASSLHYFDVNTGELFF. The CDR3, as DNA: TGTGCCAGCAGTTTACACTACTTTGACGTGAACACCGGGGAGCTGTTTTTT.

The J gene is TRBJ1-5, the V gene TRBV6-5; 9 nucleotides align to TRBD1. The J segment lost 6 bases and the V segment lost 6 bases, leaving 9 bases of the junction unmatched. The CDR3 totals 15 residues. The germline gives CDR1 MNHEY, CDR2 SVGAGI. The CDR3 DNA follows: TGTGCCAGCAGCGTGGGACAGGGCGGGAGTCAGCCCCAGCATTTT. Protein sequence: CASSVGQGGSQPQHF.